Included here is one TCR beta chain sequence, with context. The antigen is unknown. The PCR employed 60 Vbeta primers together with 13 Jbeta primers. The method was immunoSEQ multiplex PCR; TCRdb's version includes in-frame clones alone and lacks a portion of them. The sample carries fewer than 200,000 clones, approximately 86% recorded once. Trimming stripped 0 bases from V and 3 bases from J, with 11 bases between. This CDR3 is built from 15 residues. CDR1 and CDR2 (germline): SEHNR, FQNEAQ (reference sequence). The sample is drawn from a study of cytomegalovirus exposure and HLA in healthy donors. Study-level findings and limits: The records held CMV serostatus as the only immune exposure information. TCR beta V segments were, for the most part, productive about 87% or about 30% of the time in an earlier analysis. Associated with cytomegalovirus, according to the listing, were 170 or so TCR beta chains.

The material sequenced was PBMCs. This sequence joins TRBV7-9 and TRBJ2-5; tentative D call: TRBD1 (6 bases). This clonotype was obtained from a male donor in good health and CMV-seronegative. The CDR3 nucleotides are TGTGCCAGCAGCTTAGCGTTCGGGACAAAAGAGACCCAGTACTTC. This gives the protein CASSLAFGTKETQYF.